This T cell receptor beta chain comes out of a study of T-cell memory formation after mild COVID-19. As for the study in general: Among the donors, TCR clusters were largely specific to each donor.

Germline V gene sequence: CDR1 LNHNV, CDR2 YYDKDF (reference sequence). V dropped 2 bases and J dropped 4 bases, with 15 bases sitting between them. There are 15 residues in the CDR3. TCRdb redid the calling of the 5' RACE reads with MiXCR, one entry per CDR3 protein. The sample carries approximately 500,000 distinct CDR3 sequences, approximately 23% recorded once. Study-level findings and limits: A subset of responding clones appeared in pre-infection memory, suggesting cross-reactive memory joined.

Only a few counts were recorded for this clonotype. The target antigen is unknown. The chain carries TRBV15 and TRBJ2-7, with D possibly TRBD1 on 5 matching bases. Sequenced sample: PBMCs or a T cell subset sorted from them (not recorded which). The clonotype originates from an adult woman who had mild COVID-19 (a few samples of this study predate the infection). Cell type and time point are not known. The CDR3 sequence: CATSRTQGSKYEQYF. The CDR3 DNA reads TGTGCCACCAGCAGAACCCAGGGAAGTAAGTACGAGCAGTACTTC.